The present entry profiles one TCR beta chain with its context. The target antigen is unknown. The entry originates in a study of cytomegalovirus exposure and HLA in healthy donors. Broader study findings: Analysis was carried out at a later point, and it linked a missense DCLRE1C variant to TCR beta V- and J-gene trimming.

PCR involved 60 Vbeta and 13 Jbeta primers. The table came from immunoSEQ multiplex PCR; TCRdb's copy has only in-frame clones and leaves some out. The sample has under 200,000 clones, more than 70% seen once. Per the germline V gene, CDR1 is SGHNT and CDR2 is YYREEE (reference sequence). The CDR3 is made up of 15 amino acids. V lost 4 bases to trimming and J lost 1 base, with 13 bases between them. The sample was PBMCs. The source of this sequence is a man aged 25-40 years in good health and CMV-seronegative. The chain uses TRBV5-4 and TRBJ2-3; possible D gene TRBD2, 6 bases. CDR3 in amino acids: CASSTVPGGTDTQYF. The DNA of the CDR3 is TGTGCCAGCAGCACCGTCCCGGGGGGCACAGATACGCAGTATTTT. The full variable domain, completed using reference TRBV5-4 and TRBJ2-3, is ETGVTQSPTHLIKTRGQQVTLRCSSQSGHNTVSWYQQALGQGPQFIFQYYREEENGRGNFPPRFSGLQFPNYSSELNVNALELDDSALYLCASSTVPGGTDTQYFGPGTRLTVL.